This T cell receptor beta chain came from a study of blood T cell repertoires in COVID-19. Across the study: Samples of COVID-19 (acute and convalescent) were obtained from the United States, Italy and Spain.

During active infection, Seattle patients enrolled and were then monitored through disease. The CDR3 extends over 15 amino acids. Trimming took 4 bases from V and 2 from J; bases not matched to a gene: 2. The germline V gene encodes CDR1 SGHAT and CDR2 FQNNGV. Original analysis: Reference gene primer amplification in the assay estimated nucleated cell counts. The data were produced by immunoSEQ multiplex PCR, yet TCRdb's version contains in-frame clones alone and is incomplete. The D gene and trimming were derived from the DNA, and the V and J assignments and clone size from that table. The sample carries roughly 570,000 clones, roughly nine tenths recorded once.

The specimen was peripheral blood. V gene TRBV11-2 combines with J gene TRBJ2-5; 12 bases are shared with TRBD2. This clonotype was obtained from a woman aged 45-60 years with COVID-19, enrolled during active disease. CDR3 in amino acids: CASSYTSGGQETQYF. The CDR3 nucleotides are TGTGCCAGCAGCTACACTAGCGGGGGGCAAGAGACCCAGTACTTC.